This T cell receptor (beta chain) is drawn from a study of read filtering for tumor transcriptome and immune sequencing. In its sample, this clonotype was seen many times. From 350 to 500 ng of RNA, a library with molecular barcoded alpha/delta and beta/gamma adaptors was made. MiXCR was run by TCRdb on the reads, yielding one entry per CDR3 protein. The sample comprises about 39,000 distinct CDR3 sequences, around 15% of which are singletons, and 18% rests with the top ten. CDR1 and CDR2 from the germline V gene are MNHNS and SASEGT. This CDR3 is 13 amino acids long. V lost 2 bases to trimming and J lost 1 base, with 4 bases between them.

The material sequenced was a population of CD138-negative cells sorted from bone marrow. The receptor comes from a donor older than 35 with multiple myeloma. The chain combines TRBV6-1 with TRBJ2-3; D is unresolved. CDR3 DNA: TGTGCCAGCAGTGAACAGGGCACAGATACGCAGTATTTT. Its translation: CASSEQGTDTQYF.